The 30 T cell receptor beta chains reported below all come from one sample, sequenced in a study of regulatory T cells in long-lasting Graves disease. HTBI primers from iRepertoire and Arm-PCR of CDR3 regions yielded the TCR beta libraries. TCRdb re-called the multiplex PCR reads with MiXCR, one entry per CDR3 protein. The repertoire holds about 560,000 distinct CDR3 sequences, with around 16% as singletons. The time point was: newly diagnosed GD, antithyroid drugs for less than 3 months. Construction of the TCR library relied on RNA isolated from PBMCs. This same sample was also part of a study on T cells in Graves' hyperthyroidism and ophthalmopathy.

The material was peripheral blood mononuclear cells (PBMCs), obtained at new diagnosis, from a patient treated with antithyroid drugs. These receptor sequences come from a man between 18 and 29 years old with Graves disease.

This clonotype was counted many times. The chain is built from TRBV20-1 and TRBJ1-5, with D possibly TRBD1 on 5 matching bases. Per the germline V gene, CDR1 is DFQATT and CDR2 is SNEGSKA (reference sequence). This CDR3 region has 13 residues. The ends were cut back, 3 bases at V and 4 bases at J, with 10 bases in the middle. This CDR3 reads CSASTGENQPQHF. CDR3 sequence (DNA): TGCAGTGCTAGTACGGGGGAAAATCAGCCCCAGCATTTT.

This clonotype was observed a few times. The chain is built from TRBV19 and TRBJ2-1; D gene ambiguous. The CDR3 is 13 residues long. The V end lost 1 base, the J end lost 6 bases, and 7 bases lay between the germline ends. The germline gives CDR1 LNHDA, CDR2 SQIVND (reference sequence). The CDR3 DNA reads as TGTGCCAGTAGTATAGGCCGGGTCAATGAGCAGTTCTTC. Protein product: CASSIGRVNEQFF.

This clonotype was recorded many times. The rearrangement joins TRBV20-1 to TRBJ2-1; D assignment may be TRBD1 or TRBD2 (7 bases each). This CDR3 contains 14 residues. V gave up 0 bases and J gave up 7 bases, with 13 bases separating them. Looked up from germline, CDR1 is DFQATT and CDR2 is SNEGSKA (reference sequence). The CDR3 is CSARDPRGGNEQFF. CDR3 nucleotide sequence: TGCAGTGCTAGAGATCCCAGGGGGGGGAATGAGCAGTTCTTC.

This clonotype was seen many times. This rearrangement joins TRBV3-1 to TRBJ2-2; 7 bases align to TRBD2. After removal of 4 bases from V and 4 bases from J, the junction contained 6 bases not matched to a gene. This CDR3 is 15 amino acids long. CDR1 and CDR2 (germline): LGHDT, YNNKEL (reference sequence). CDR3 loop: CASSPAGASTGELFF. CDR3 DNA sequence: TGTGCCAGCAGCCCGGCGGGAGCTAGCACCGGGGAGCTGTTTTTT.

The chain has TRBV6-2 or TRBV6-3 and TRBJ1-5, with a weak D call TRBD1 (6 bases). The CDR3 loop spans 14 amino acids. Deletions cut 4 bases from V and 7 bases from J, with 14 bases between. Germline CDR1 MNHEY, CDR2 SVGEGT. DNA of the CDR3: TGTGCCAGCAGTTCCCCGGGACAATCCCAGCCCCAGCATTTT. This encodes CASSSPGQSQPQHF.

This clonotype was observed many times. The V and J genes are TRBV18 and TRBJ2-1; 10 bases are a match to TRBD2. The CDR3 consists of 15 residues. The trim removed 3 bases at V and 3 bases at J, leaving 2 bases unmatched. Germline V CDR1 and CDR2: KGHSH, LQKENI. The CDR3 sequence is CASSPLAGDYNEQFF. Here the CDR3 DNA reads TGTGCCAGCTCACCGCTAGCGGGGGACTACAATGAGCAGTTCTTC.

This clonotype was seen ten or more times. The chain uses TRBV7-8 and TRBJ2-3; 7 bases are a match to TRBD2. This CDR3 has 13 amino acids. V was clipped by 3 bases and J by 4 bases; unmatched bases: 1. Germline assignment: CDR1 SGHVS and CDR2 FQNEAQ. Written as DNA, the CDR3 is TGTGCCAGCAGCTTCCGGGGGGCAGATACGCAGTATTTT. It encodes CASSFRGADTQYF.

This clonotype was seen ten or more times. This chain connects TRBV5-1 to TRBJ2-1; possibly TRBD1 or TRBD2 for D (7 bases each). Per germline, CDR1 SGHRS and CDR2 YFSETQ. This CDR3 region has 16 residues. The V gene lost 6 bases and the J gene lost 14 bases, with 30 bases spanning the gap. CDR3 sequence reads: CASNPLGGGGREKEFF. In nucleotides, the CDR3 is TGCGCCAGCAACCCATTGGGAGGGGGCGGAAGGGAGAAGGAGTTCTTC.

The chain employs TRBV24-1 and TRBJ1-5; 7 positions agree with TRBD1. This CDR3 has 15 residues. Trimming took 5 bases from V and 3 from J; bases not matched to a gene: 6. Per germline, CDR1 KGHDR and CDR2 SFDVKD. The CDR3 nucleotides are TGTGCCACCAGTGGTGGAGGGGGCTTCAATCAGCCCCAGCATTTT. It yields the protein CATSGGGGFNQPQHF.

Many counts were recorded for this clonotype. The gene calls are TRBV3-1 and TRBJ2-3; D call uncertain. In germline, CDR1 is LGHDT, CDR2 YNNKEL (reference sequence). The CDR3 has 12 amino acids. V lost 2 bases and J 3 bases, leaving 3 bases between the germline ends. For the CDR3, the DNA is TGTGCCAGCAGCCAACAGACAGATACGCAGTATTTT. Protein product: CASSQQTDTQYF.

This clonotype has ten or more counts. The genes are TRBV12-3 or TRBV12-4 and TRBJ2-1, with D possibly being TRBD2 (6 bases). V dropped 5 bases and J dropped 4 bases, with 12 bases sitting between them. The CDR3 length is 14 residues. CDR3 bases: TGTGCCAGCAGTACCGGGACTTCGTACAATGAGCAGTTCTTC. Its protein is CASSTGTSYNEQFF.

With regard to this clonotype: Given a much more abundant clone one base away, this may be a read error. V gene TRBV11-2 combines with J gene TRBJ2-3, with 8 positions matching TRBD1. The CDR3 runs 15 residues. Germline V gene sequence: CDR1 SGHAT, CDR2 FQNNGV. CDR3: CASSPGGIFTDTLYF. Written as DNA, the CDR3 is TGTGCCAGCAGCCCAGGGGGCATATTTACAGATACGCTGTATTTT. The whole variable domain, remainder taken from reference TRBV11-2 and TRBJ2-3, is EAGVAQSPRYKIIEKRQSVAFWCNPISGHATLYWYQQILGQGPKLLIQFQNNGVVDDSQLPKDRFSAERLKGVDSTLKIQPAKLEDSAVYLCASSPGGIFTDTLYFGPGTRLTVL.

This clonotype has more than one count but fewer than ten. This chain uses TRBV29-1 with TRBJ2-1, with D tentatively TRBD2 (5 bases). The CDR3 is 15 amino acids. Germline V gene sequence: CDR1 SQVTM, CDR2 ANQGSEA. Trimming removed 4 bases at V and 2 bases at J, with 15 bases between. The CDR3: CSVVDFMSPYNEQFF. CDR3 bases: TGCAGCGTTGTGGACTTCATGTCCCCCTACAATGAGCAGTTCTTC.

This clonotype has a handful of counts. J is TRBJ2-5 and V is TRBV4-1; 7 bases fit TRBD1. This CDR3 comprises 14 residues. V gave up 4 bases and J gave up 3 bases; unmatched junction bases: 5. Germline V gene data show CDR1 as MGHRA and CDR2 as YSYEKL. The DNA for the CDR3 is TGCGCCAGCAGCCCAGCCGGGACAGAAGAGACCCAGTACTTC. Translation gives CASSPAGTEETQYF.

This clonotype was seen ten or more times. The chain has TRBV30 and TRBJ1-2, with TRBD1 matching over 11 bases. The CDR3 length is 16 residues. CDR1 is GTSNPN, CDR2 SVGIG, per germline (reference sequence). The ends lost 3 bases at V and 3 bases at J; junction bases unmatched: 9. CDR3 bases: TGTGCCTGGAGGGTAGCCGGGACAGGGGGACACTATGGCTACACCTTC. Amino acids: CAWRVAGTGGHYGYTF.

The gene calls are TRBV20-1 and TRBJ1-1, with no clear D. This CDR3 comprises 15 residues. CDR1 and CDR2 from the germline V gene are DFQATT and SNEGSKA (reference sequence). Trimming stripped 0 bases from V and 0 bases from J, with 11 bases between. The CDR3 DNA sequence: TGCAGTGCTAGAGAGTGGCCAGCCCTGAACACTGAAGCTTTCTTT. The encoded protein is CSAREWPALNTEAFF.

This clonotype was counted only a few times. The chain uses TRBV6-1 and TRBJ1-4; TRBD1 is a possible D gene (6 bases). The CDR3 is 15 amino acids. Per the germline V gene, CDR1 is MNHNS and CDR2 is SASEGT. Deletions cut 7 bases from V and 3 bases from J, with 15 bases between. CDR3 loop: CASNPRGAANEKLFF. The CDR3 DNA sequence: TGTGCCAGCAACCCGCGGGGGGCGGCTAATGAAAAACTGTTTTTT.

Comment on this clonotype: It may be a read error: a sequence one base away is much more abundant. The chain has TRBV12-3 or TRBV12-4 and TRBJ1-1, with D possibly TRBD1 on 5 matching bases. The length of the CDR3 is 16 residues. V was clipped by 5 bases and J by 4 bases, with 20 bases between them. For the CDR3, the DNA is TGTGCCAGCAGTAACTCACATGGGGGGGTCGGCACTGAAGCTTTCTTT. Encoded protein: CASSNSHGGVGTEAFF.

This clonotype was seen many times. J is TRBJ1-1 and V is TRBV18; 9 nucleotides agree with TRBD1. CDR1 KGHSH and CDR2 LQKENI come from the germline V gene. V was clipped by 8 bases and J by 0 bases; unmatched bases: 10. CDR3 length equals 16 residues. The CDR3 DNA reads TGTGCCAGCAGCCTGGGACAGGGCCTTATGAACACTGAAGCTTTCTTT. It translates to CASSLGQGLMNTEAFF.

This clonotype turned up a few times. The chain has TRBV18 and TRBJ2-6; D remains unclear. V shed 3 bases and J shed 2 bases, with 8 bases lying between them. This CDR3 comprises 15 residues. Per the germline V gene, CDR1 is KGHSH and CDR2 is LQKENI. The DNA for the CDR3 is TGTGCCAGCTCACCTCTAAAGACTGGGGCCAACGTCCTGACTTTC. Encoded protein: CASSPLKTGANVLTF.

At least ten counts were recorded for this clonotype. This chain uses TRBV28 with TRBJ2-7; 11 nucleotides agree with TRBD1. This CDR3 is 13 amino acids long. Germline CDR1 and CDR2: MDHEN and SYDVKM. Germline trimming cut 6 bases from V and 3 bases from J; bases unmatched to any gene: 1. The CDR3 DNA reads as TGTGCCAGCAGGGGGACAGGGGGCTACGAGCAGTACTTC. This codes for CASRGTGGYEQYF. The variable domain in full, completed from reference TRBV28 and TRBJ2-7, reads DVKVTQSSRYLVKRTGEKVFLECVQDMDHENMFWYRQDPGLGLRLIYFSYDVKMKEKGDIPEGYSVSREKKERFSLILESASTNQTSMYLCASRGTGGYEQYFGPGTRLTVT.

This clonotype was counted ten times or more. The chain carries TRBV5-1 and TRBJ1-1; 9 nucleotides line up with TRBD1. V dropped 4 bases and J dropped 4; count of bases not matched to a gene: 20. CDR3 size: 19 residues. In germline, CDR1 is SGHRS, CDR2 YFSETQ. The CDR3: CASSLPDRGWAQLGTEAFF. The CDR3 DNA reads TGCGCCAGCAGCCTACCGGACAGGGGATGGGCTCAACTTGGCACTGAAGCTTTCTTT. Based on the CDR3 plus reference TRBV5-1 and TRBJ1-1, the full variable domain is KAGVTQTPRYLIKTRGQQVTLSCSPISGHRSVSWYQQTPGQGLQFLFEYFSETQRNKGNFPGRFSGRQFSNSRSEMNVSTLELGDSALYLCASSLPDRGWAQLGTEAFFGQGTRLTVV.

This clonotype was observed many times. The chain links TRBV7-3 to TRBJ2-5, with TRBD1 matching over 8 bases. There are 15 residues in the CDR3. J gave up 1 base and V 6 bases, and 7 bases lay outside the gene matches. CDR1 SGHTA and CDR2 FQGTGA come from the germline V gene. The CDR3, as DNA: TGTGCCAGCAGGCGTACAGGGGGGCCCCAAGAGACCCAGTACTTC. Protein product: CASRRTGGPQETQYF.

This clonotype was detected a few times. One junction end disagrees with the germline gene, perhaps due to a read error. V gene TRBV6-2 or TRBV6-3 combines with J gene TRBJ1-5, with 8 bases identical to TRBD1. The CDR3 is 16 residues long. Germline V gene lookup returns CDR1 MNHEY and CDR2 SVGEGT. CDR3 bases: TGTGCCGGCAGTGTCAGGACAGGGAGCAGGGATCAGCCCCAGCATTTT. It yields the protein CAGSVRTGSRDQPQHF.

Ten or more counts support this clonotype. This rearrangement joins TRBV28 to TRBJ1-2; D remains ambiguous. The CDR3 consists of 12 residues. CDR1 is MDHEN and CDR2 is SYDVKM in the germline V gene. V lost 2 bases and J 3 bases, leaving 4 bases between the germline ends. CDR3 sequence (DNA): TGTGCCAGCAGTTTAGTTCACTATGGCTACACCTTC. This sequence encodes CASSLVHYGYTF.

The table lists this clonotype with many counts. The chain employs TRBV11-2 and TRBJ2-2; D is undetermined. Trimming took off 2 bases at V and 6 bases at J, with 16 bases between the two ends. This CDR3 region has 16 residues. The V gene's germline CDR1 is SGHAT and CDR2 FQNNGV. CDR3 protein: CASSLQLGLGPGELFF. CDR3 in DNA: TGTGCCAGCAGCTTACAACTGGGGTTAGGCCCCGGGGAGCTGTTTTTT.

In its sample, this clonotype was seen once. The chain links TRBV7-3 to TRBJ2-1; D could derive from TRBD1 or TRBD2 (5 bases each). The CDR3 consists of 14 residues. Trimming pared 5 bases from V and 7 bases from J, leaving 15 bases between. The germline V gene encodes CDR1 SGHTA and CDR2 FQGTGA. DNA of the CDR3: TGTGCCAGCAGCCAAGACGGGGCTATGAATGAGCAGTTCTTC. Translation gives CASSQDGAMNEQFF.

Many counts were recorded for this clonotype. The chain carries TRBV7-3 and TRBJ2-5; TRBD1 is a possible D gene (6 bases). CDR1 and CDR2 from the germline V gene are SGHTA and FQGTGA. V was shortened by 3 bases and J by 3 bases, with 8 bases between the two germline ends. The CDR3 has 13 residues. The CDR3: CASSFRGEETQYF. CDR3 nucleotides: TGTGCCAGCAGCTTCAGGGGTGAAGAGACCCAGTACTTC.

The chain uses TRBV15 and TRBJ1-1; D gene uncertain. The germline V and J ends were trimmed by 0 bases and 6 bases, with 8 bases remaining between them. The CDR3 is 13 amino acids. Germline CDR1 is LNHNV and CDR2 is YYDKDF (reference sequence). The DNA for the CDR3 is TGTGCCACCAGCAGAGACGGGCTGGCTGAAGCTTTCTTT. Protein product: CATSRDGLAEAFF.

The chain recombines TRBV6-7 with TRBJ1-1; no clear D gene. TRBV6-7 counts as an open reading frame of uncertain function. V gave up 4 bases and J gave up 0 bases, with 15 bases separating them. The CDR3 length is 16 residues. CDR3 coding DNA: TGTGCCAGCAGTTTGAAGGCGACCCCCATGAACACTGAAGCTTTCTTT. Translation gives CASSLKATPMNTEAFF.